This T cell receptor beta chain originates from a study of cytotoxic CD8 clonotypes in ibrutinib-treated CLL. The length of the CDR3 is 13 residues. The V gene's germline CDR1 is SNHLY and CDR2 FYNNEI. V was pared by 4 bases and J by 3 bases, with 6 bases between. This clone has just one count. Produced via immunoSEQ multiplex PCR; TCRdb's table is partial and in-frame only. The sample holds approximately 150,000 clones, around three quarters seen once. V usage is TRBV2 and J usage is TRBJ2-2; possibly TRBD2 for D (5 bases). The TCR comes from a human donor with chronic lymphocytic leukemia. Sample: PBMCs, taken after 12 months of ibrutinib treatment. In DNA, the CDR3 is TGTGCCAGCAGTGTGCGGGACACCGGGGAGCTGTTTTTT. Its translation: CASSVRDTGELFF.